Here is one TCR beta chain with its context. Its antigen is undetermined. The CDR3 loop spans 15 amino acids. Germline values: CDR1 SEHNR, CDR2 FQNEAQ (reference sequence). V lost 6 bases and J lost 10; bases outside the gene matches: 12. These data belong to a study of STAT5B mutations in CD4+ large granular lymphocyte leukemia. Looking at the study overall: Among healthy donors, a particular HLA allele went with more CDR3 'QG' motifs.

Whole-study results and caveats: Higher CD4+ than CD8+ T-LGLL clonality might reflect small sample size.

Healthy controls were blood donor buffy coats. Authors' analysis steps: Lowest detectable productive clonotype frequency was 2.59 x 10-5. Libraries were prepared by immunoSEQ multiplex PCR; TCRdb keeps only in-frame clonotypes and omits some of them. V and J calls plus clone size are reproduced from that table; the DNA served to infer D and trimming. The sample carries tens of thousands of clones, roughly 85% recorded once. The sequencing sample was made of CD4+ T cells from blood buffy coats. The source of this sequence is a human donor in good health. The J gene is TRBJ1-6, the V gene TRBV7-9; 7 bases align to TRBD1. DNA for the CDR3: TGTGCCAGCAGTTTGGAGGCAGGGGGAAACTCACCCCTCCACTTT. It specifies CASSLEAGGNSPLHF.